This T cell receptor beta chain was obtained from a study of cytomegalovirus exposure and HLA in healthy donors. Study-wide points: Earlier results showed most TCR beta V segments being productive about 87% or about 30% of the time.

This clone showed up just a few times. The target antigen is unknown. The trim removed 0 bases at V and 7 bases at J, leaving 5 bases unmatched. Germline values: CDR1 LNHNV, CDR2 YYDKDF (reference sequence). The CDR3 extends over 15 amino acids. 60 Vbeta and 13 Jbeta primers were used in PCR. Produced via immunoSEQ multiplex PCR; TCRdb's table is partial and in-frame only. Found here are under 200,000 clones, about 82% of them singletons; the top ten hold 1%. The rearrangement links TRBV15 to TRBJ2-2; TRBD2 matches 7 bases. The sequencing input was PBMCs. The TCR sequence derives from a woman aged 50 to 60 in good health and CMV-seropositive. In DNA form, the CDR3 reads TGTGCCACCAGCAGAGATAACAGCGGGGTCGGGGAGCTGTTTTTT. Amino acid sequence: CATSRDNSGVGELFF.